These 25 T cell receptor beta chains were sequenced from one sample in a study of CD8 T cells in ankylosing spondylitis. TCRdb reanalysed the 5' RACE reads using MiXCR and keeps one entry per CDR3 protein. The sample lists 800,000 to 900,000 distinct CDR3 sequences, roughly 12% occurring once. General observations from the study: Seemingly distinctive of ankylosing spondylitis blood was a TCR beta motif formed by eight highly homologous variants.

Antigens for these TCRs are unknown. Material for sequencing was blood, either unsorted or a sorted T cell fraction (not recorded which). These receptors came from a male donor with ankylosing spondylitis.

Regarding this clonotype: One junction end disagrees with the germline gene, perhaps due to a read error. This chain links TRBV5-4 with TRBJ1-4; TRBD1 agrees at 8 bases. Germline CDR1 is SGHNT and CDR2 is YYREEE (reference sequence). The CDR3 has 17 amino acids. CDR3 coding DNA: TGTGCCATCAGCTTGATGTGGCAGGGGGCATCTAATGAAAAACTGTTTTTT. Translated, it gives CAISLMWQGASNEKLFF.

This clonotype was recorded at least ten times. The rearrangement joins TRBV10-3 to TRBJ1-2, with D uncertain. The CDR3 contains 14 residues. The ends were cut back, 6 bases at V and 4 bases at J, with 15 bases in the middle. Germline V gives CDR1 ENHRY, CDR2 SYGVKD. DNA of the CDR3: TGTGCCATCAGCCCCCAAGTGGGAAGCTATGGCTACACCTTC. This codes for CAISPQVGSYGYTF.

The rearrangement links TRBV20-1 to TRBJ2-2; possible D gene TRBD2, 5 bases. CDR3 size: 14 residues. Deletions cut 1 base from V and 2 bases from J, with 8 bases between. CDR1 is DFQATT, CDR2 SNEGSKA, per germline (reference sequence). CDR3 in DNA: TGCAGTGCTAGAGTAGCGACCAACACCGGGGAGCTGTTTTTT. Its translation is CSARVATNTGELFF.

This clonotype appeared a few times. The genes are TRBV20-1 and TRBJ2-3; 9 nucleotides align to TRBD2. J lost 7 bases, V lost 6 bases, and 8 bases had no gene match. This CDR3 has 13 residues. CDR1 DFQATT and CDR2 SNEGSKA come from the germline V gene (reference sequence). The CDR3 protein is CSAYIAGVNTQYF. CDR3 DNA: TGCAGTGCCTATATAGCGGGAGTAAATACGCAGTATTTT.

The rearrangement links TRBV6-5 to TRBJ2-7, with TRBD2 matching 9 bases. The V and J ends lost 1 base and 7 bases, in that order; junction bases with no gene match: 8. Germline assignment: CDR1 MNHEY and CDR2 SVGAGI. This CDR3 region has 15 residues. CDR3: CASSYFGGRASEQYF. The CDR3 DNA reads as TGTGCCAGCAGTTACTTTGGCGGGAGGGCCTCAGAGCAGTACTTC.

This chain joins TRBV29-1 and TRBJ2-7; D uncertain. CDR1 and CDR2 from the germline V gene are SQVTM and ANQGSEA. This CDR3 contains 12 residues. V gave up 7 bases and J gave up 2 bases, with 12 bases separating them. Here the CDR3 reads CSAGRSTYEQYF. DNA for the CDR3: TGCAGCGCTGGAAGGAGCACCTACGAGCAGTACTTC.

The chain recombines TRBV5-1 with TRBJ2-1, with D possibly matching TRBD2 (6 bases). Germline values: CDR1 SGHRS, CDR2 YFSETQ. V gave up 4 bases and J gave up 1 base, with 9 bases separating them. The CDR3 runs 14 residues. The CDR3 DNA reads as TGCGCCAGCAGCATGACTAGTTCCTACAATGAGCAGTTCTTC. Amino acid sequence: CASSMTSSYNEQFF.

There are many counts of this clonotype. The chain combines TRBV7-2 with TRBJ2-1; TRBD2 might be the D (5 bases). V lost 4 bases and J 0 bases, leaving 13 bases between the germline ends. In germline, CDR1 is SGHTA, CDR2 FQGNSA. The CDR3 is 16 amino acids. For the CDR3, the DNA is TGTGCCAGCAGCTCCTCCCGGGGAAGCTCCTACAATGAGCAGTTCTTC. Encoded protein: CASSSSRGSSYNEQFF.

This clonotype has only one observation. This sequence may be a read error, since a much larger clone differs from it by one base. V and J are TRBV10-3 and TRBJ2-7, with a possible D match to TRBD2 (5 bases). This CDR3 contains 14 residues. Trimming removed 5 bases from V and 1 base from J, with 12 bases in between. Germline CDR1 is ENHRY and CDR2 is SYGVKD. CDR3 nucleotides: TGTGCCATCAGTCCGGGGTCCGGGTCCTACGAGCAGTACTTC. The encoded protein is CAISPGSGSYEQYF.

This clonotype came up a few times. CDR3 bases: TGCGCCAGCAGCCAAGGGCCCCGGGGTGGGGACTACGAGCAGTACTTC. Translating gives CASSQGPRGGDYEQYF. The rearrangement uses TRBV4-3 and TRBJ2-7, with D maybe TRBD2 (5 bases). Trimming left V 1 base short and J 3 bases short, with 16 bases between. The CDR3 loop spans 16 amino acids. Germline values: CDR1 LGHNA, CDR2 YSLEER.

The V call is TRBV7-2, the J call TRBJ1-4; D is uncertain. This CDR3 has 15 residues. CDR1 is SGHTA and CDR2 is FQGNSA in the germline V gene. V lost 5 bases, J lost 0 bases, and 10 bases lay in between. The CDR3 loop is CASSPRATTNEKLFF. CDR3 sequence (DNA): TGTGCCAGCAGCCCTAGGGCGACAACTAATGAAAAACTGTTTTTT.

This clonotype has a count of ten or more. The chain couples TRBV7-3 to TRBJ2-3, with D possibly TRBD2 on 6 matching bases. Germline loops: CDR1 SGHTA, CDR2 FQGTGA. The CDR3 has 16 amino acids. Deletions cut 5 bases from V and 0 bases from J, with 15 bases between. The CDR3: CASSPGTGASTDTQYF. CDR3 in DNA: TGTGCCAGCAGCCCCGGGACGGGAGCTAGCACAGATACGCAGTATTTT.

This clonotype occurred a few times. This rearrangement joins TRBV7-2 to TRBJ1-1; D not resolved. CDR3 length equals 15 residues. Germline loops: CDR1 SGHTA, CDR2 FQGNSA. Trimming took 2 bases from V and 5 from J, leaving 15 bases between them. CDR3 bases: TGTGCCAGCAGCTTAATCGGGTTCGTAAGGACTGAAGCTTTCTTT. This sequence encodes CASSLIGFVRTEAFF.

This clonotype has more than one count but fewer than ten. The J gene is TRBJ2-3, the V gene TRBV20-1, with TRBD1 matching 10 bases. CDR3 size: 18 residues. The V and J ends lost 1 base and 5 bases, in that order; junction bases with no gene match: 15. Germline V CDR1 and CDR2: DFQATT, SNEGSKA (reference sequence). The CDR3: CSARVYPRGTGERDTQYF. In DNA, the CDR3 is TGCAGTGCTAGAGTCTACCCCCGGGGGACAGGGGAGCGAGATACGCAGTATTTT.

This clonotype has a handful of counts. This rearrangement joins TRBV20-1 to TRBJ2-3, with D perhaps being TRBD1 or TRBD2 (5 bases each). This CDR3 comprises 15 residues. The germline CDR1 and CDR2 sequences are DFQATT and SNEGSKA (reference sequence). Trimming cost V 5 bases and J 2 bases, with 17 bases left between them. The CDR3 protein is CSAGSPRENTDTQYF. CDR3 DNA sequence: TGCAGTGCTGGGTCCCCCAGGGAGAACACAGATACGCAGTATTTT.

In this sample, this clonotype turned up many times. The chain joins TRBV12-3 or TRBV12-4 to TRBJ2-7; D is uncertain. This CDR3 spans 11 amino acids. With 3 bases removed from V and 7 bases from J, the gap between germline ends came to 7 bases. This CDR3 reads CASSFFREQYF. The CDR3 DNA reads TGTGCCAGCAGTTTTTTCAGAGAGCAGTACTTC.

The DNA for the CDR3 is TGCAGTGTTCACCACCTTGGGACAGTTCCCCCCTACGAGCAGTACTTC. Translating it yields CSVHHLGTVPPYEQYF. The rearrangement links TRBV20-1 to TRBJ2-7, with 7 bases lining up with TRBD1. The J segment lost 2 bases and the V segment lost 7 bases, leaving 17 bases of the junction unmatched. Germline V gene data show CDR1 as DFQATT and CDR2 as SNEGSKA (reference sequence). The CDR3 sequence is 16 residues long.

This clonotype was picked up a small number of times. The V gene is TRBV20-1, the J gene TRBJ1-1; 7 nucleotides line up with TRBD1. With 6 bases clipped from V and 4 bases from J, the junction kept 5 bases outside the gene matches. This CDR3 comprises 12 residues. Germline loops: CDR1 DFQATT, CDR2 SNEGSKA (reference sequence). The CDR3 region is CSARQGATEAFF. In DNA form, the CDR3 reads TGCAGTGCCCGACAGGGCGCCACTGAAGCTTTCTTT.

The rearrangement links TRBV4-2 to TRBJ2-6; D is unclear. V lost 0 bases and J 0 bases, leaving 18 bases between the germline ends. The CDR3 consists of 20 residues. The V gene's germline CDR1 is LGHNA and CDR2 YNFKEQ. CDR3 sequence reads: CASSQDISTGKASGANVLTF. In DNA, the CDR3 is TGTGCCAGCAGCCAAGATATTTCCACCGGAAAGGCCTCTGGGGCCAACGTCCTGACTTTC.

CDR3 nucleotide sequence: TGCGCCAGCAGCTTGGTTAGCGCGGGACTCACCCTCTACAATGAGCAGTTCTTC. This translates into CASSLVSAGLTLYNEQFF. The J gene is TRBJ2-1, the V gene TRBV5-1, with D tentatively TRBD2 (6 bases). The CDR3 has 18 residues. CDR1 and CDR2 from the germline V gene are SGHRS and YFSETQ. The V gene lost 0 bases and the J gene lost 3 bases, with 19 bases spanning the gap.

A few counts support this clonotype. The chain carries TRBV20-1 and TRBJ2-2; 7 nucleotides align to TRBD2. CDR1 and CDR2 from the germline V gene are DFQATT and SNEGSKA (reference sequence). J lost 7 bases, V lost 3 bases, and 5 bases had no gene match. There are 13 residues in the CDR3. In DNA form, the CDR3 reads TGCAGTGCTAGTGCGGGAGCCCACGGGGAGCTGTTTTTT. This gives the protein CSASAGAHGELFF.

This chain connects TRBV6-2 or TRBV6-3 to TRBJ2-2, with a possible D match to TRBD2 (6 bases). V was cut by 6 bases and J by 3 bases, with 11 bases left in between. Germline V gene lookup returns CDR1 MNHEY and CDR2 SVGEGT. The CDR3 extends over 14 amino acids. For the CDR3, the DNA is TGTGCCAGCAGGACGGGACTCTACACCGGGGAGCTGTTTTTT. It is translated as CASRTGLYTGELFF.

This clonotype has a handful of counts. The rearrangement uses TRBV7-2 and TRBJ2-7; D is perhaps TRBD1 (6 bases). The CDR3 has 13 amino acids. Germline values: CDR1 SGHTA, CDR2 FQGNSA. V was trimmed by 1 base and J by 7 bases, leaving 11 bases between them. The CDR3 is CASSLGQAMEQYF. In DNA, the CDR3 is TGTGCCAGCAGCTTAGGACAGGCAATGGAGCAGTACTTC. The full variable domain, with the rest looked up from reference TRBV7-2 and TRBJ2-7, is GAGVSQSPSNKVTEKGKDVELRCDPISGHTALYWYRQSLGQGLEFLIYFQGNSAPDKSGLPSDRFSAERTGGSVSTLTIQRTQQEDSAVYLCASSLGQAMEQYFGPGTRLTVT.

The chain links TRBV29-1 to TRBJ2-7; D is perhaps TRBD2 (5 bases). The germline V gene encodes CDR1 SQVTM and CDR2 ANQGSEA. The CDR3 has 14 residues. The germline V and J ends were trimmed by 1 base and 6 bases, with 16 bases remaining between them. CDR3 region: CSVEGRLALSEQYF. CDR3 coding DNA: TGCAGCGTTGAAGGGAGGTTAGCGCTTAGCGAGCAGTACTTC.

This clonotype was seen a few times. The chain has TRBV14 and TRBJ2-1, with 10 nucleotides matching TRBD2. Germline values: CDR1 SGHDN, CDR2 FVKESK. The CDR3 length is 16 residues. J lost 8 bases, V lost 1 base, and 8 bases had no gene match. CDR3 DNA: TGTGCCAGCAGCCAAGGGGCTAGCGGGGGAATCTATGAGCAGTTCTTC. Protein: CASSQGASGGIYEQFF. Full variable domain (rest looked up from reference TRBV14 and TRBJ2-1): EAGVTQFPSHSVIEKGQTVTLRCDPISGHDNLYWYRRVMGKEIKFLLHFVKESKQDESGMPNNRFLAERTGGTYSTLKVQPAELEDSGVYFCASSQGASGGIYEQFFGPGTRLTVL.